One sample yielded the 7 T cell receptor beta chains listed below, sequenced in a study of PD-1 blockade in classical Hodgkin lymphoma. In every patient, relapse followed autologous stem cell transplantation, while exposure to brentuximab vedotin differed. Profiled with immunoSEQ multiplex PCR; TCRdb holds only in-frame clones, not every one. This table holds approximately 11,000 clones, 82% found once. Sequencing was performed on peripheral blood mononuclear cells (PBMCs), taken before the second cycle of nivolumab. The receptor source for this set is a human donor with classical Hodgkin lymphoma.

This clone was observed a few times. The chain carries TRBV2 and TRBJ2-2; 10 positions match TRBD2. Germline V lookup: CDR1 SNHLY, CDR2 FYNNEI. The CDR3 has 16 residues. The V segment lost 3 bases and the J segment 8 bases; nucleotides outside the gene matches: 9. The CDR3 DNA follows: TGTGCCAGCAGTGATAAACTAGCGGGAACCGGAGGGGAGCTGTTTTTT. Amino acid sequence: CASSDKLAGTGGELFF.

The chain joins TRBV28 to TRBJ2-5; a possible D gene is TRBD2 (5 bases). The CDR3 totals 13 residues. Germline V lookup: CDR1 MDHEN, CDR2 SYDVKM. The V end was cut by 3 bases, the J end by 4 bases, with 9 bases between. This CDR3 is CASSFGSAETQYF. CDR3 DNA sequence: TGTGCCAGCAGTTTCGGTAGCGCAGAGACCCAGTACTTC.

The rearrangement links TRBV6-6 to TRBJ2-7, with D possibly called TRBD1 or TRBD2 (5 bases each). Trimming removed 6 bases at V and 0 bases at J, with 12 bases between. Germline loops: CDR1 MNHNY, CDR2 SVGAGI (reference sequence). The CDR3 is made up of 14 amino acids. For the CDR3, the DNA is TGTGCCAGCAGCGGGGCAGGGCTCTCCTACGAGCAGTACTTC. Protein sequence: CASSGAGLSYEQYF.

Here the CDR3 reads CASSFLWGPLRQYF. DNA of the CDR3: TGTGCCAGCAGCTTCTTGTGGGGCCCCCTCCGGCAGTACTTC. The V and J genes are TRBV5-5 and TRBJ2-7; the D gene is possibly TRBD1 (5 bases). Per the germline V gene, CDR1 is SGHKS and CDR2 is YYEKEE (reference sequence). V dropped 2 bases and J dropped 9 bases, with 18 bases sitting between them. The CDR3 sequence is 14 residues long.

DNA for the CDR3: TGCGCCAGCAGCCAAGCACCGGGGGACACTGAAGCTTTCTTT. As protein: CASSQAPGDTEAFF. The chain recombines TRBV4-1 with TRBJ1-1, with D possibly TRBD1 on 5 matching bases. This CDR3 is 14 amino acids long. The V gene lost 1 base and the J gene lost 3 bases, with 9 bases spanning the gap. The germline V gene has CDR1 MGHRA and CDR2 YSYEKL.

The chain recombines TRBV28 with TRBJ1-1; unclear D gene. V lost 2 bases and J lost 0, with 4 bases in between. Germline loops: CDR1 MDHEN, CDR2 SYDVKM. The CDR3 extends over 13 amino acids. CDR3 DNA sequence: TGTGCCAGCAGTTTACCCCTGAACACTGAAGCTTTCTTT. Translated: CASSLPLNTEAFF. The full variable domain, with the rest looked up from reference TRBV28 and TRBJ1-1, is DVKVTQSSRYLVKRTGEKVFLECVQDMDHENMFWYRQDPGLGLRLIYFSYDVKMKEKGDIPEGYSVSREKKERFSLILESASTNQTSMYLCASSLPLNTEAFFGQGTRLTVV.

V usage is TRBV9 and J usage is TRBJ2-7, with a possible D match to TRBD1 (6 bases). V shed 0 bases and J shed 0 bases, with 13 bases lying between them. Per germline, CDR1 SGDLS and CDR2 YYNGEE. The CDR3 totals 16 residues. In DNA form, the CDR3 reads TGTGCCAGCAGCGTAGGAGGGGACATAGACTCCTACGAGCAGTACTTC. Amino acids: CASSVGGDIDSYEQYF.